What follows is one T cell receptor (beta chain) and its context. Its antigen remains unknown. Indicated treatment: randomized to nivolumab then ipilimumab (arm A) or the reverse (arm B). The table came from immunoSEQ multiplex PCR; TCRdb's copy has only in-frame clones and leaves some out. Of thousands of clones listed, roughly 25% are singletons. This record belongs to a study of sequential checkpoint blockade in melanoma. As for the study in general: Patients were randomized 1:1 to nivolumab-then-ipilimumab or ipilimumab-then-nivolumab first-line. After both sequences, patients received maintenance nivolumab. 85 to 95 pretreatment tumor DNA samples were TCRβ immunosequenced. Study-wide results and limits: Response in arm A was associated with pretreatment TIL clonality.

There are 18 residues in the CDR3. Germline V gene lookup returns CDR1 LNHDA and CDR2 SQIVND (reference sequence). V dropped 3 bases and J dropped 4; count of bases not matched to a gene: 11. The material sequenced was tumor tissue (inferred from file names), taken from a patient given nivolumab and ipilimumab in sequence. V usage is TRBV19 and J usage is TRBJ2-5; 13 bases match TRBD2. The receptor was derived from a human donor with melanoma. Here the CDR3 DNA reads TGTGCCAGTAGTATCGGACTAGCGGGGGCTACGACCCGAGAGACCCAGTACTTC. It yields the protein CASSIGLAGATTRETQYF.